This T cell receptor (beta chain) was documented in a study of blood T cell repertoires in COVID-19. This table comes from immunoSEQ multiplex PCR, and its TCRdb copy is limited to in-frame clones, with some not included. This table has roughly 250,000 clones, about nine tenths appearing once. CDR1 is SQVTM and CDR2 is ANQGSEA in the germline V gene. Trimming removed 6 bases from V and 4 bases from J, with 10 bases in between. The CDR3 has 12 residues. The chain combines TRBV29-1 with TRBJ2-1, with D possibly TRBD1 on 7 matching bases. The sequenced sample was PBMCs or T cells enriched from blood (not recorded which). This receptor was taken from a human donor in a cohort exposed to, infected with or recovered from COVID-19 (not recorded which). The donor label of this sample is uncertain. The CDR3 region has the DNA TGCAGCGTGACAGGGACTTACAATGAGCAGTTCTTC. Protein product: CSVTGTYNEQFF.